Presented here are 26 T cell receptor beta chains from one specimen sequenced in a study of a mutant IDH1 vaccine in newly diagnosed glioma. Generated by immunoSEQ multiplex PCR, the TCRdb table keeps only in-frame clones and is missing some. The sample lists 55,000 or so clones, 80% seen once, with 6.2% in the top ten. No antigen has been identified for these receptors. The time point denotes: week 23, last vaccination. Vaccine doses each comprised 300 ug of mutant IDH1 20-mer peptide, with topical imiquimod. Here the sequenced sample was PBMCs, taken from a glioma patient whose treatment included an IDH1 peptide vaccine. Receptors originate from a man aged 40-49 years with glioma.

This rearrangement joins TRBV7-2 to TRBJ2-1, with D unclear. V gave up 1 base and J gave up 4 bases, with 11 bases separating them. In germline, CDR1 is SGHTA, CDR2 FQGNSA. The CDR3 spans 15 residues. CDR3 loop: CASSLDKWGYNEQFF. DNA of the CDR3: TGTGCCAGCAGCTTAGATAAGTGGGGTTACAATGAGCAGTTCTTC.

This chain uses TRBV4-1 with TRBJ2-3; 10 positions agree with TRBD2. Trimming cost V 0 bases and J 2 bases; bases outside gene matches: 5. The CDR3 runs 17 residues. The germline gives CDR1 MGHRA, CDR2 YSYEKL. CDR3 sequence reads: CASSQDNSGGTTDTQYF. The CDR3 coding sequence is TGCGCCAGCAGCCAAGATAATAGCGGGGGGACCACAGATACGCAGTATTTT.

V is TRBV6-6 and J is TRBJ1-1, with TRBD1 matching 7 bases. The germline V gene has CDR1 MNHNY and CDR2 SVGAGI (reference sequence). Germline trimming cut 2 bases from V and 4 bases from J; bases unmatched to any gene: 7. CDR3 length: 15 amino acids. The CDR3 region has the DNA TGTGCCAGCAGTTACGGGCAGGGGGGGACCACTGAAGCTTTCTTT. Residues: CASSYGQGGTTEAFF.

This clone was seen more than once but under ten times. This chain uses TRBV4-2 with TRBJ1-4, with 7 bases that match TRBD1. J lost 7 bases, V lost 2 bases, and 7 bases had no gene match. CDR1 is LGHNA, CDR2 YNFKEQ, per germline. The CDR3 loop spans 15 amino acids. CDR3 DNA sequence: TGTGCCAGCAGCCAACCCACAGGGGTTGGTGAAAAACTGTTTTTT. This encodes CASSQPTGVGEKLFF.

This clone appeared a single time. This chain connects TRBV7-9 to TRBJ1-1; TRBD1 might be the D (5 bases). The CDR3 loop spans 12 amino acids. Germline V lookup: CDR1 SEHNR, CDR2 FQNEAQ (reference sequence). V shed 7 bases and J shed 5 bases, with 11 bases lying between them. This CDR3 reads CASNWGGTEAFF. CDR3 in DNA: TGTGCCAGCAATTGGGGGGGGACTGAAGCTTTCTTT.

The CDR3 coding sequence is TGCGCCAGCAGCCCCATGACAGGGACGTATGGCTACACCTTC. It translates to CASSPMTGTYGYTF. The chain recombines TRBV5-1 with TRBJ1-2; TRBD1 aligns across 7 bases. The CDR3 contains 14 residues. V lost 4 bases and J lost 5; bases outside the gene matches: 8. CDR1 SGHRS and CDR2 YFSETQ come from the germline V gene.

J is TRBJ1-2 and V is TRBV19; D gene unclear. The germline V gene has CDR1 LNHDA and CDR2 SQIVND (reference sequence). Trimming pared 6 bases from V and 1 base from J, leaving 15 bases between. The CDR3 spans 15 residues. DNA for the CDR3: TGTGCCAGTAGCCCATATACGGACGGTAACTATGGCTACACCTTC. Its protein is CASSPYTDGNYGYTF.

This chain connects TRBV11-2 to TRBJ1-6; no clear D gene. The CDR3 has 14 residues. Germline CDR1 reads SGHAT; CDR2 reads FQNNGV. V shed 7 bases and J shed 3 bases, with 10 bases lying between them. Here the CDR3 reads CASNQAVYNSPLHF. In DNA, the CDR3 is TGTGCCAGCAACCAAGCGGTCTATAATTCACCCCTCCACTTT.

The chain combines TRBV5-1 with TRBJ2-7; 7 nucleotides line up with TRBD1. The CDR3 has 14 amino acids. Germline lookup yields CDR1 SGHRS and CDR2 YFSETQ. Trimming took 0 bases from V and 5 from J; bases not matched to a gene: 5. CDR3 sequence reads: CASSLATTGDEQYF. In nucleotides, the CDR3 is TGCGCCAGCAGCTTGGCTACTACAGGGGACGAGCAGTACTTC.

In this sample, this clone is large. The CDR3 region has the DNA TGTGCCAGCAGACCTATGAGCAATCAGCCCCAGCATTTT. Its protein is CASRPMSNQPQHF. The rearrangement links TRBV6-1 to TRBJ1-5; D is unclear. The CDR3 runs 13 residues. Germline V gene sequence: CDR1 MNHNS, CDR2 SASEGT. The V end lost 6 bases, the J end lost 1 base, and 7 bases lay between the germline ends.

CDR3 sequence (DNA): TGTGCCAGCAGTTACGCGGCAGACTACTATGGCTACACCTTC. Its translation is CASSYAADYYGYTF. The chain links TRBV6-5 to TRBJ1-2, with unresolved D. Per the germline V gene, CDR1 is MNHEY and CDR2 is SVGAGI. V was shortened by 2 bases and J by 3 bases, with 10 bases between the two germline ends. CDR3 length: 14 residues.

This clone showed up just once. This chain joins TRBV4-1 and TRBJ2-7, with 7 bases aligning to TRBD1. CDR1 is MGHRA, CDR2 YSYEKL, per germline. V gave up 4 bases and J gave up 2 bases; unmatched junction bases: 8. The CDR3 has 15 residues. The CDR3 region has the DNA TGCGCCAGCAGCCCCACGGTGGACAGGACCTACGAGCAGTACTTC. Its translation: CASSPTVDRTYEQYF.

CDR3 DNA sequence: TGTGCCAGCTCACCAATGGACAGCTCCTACGAGCAGTACTTC. This translates into CASSPMDSSYEQYF. J is TRBJ2-7 and V is TRBV18, with D possibly being TRBD1 (6 bases). Germline V gene lookup returns CDR1 KGHSH and CDR2 LQKENI. Trimming removed 2 bases at V and 0 bases at J, with 8 bases between. This CDR3 is built from 14 residues.

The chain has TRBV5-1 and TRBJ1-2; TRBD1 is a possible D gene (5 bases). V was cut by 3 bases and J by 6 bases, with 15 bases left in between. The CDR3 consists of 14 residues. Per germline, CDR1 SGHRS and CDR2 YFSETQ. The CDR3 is CASSSAAGRDGYTF. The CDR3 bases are TGCGCCAGCAGCTCAGCCGCAGGGAGGGATGGCTACACCTTC. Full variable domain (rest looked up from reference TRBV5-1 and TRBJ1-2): KAGVTQTPRYLIKTRGQQVTLSCSPISGHRSVSWYQQTPGQGLQFLFEYFSETQRNKGNFPGRFSGRQFSNSRSEMNVSTLELGDSALYLCASSSAAGRDGYTFGSGTRLTVV.

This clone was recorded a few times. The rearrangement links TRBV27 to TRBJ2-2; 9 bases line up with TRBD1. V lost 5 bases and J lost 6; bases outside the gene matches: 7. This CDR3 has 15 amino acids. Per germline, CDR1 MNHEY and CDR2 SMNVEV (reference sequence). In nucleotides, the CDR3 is TGTGCCAGCAGTGAGGGACAGGGTGGGTCCGGGGAGCTGTTTTTT. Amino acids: CASSEGQGGSGELFF.

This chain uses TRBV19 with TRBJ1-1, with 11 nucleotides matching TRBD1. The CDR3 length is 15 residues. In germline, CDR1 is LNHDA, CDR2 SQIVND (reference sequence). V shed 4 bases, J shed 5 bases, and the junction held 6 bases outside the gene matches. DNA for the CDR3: TGTGCCAGTAGTACCCCGGGGACAGGGGGGACTGAAGCTTTCTTT. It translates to CASSTPGTGGTEAFF.

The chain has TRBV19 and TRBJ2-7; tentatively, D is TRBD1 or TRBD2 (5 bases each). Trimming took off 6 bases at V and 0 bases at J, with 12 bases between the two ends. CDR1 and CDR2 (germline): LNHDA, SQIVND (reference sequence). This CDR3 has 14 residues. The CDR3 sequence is CASRRDARSYEQYF. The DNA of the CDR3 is TGTGCCAGTAGACGGGACGCCCGCTCCTACGAGCAGTACTTC.

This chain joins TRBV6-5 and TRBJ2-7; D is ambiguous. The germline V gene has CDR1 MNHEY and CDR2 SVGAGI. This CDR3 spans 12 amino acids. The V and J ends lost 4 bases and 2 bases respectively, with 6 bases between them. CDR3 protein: CASSSTTYEQYF. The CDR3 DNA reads TGTGCCAGCAGTTCGACGACCTACGAGCAGTACTTC.

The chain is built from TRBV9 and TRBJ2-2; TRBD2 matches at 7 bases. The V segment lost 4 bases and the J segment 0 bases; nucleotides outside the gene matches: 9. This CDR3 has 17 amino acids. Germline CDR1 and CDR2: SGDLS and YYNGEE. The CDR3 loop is CASSLHPSGPNTGELFF. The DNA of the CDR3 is TGTGCCAGCAGCCTACACCCTAGCGGCCCGAACACCGGGGAGCTGTTTTTT.

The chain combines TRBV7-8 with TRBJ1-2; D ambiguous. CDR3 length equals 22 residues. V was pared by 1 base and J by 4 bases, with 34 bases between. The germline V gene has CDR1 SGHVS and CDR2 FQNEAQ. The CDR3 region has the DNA TGTGCCAGCAGCTTAGTAGTAGGCCGGGAATCTCATGGTGCTATTGGGTCCTATGGCTACACCTTC. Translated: CASSLVVGRESHGAIGSYGYTF.

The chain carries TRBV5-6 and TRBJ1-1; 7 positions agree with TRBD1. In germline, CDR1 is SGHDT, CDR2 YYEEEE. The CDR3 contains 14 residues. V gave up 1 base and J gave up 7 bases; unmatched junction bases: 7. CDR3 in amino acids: CASSLPAGQVEAFF. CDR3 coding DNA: TGTGCCAGCAGCTTGCCTGCCGGACAGGTTGAAGCTTTCTTT. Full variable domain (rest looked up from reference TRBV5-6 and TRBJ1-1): DAGVTQSPTHLIKTRGQQVTLRCSPKSGHDTVSWYQQALGQGPQFIFQYYEEEERQRGNFPDRFSGHQFPNYSSELNVNALLLGDSALYLCASSLPAGQVEAFFGQGTRLTVV.

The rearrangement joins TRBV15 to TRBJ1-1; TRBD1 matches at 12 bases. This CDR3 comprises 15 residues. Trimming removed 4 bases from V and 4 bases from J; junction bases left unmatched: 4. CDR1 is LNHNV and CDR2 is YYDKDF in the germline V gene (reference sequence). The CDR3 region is CATSKGQGATTEAFF. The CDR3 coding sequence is TGTGCCACCAGCAAGGGACAGGGGGCTACCACTGAAGCTTTCTTT. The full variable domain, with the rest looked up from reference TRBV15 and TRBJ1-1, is DAMVIQNPRYQVTQFGKPVTLSCSQTLNHNVMYWYQQKSSQAPKLLFHYYDKDFNNEADTPDNFQSRRPNTSFCFLDIRSPGLGDTAMYLCATSKGQGATTEAFFGQGTRLTVV.

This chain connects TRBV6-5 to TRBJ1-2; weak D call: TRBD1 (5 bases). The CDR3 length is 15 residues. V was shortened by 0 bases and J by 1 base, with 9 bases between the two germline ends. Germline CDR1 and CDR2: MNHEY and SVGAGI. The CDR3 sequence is CASSYSGGDNYGYTF. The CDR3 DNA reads TGTGCCAGCAGTTACTCAGGAGGGGATAACTATGGCTACACCTTC.

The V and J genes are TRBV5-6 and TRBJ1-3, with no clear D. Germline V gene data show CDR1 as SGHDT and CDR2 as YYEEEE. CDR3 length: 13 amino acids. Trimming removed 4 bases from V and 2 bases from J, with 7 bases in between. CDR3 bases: TGTGCCAGCAGCCGACCAGCTGGAAACACCATATATTTT. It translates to CASSRPAGNTIYF.

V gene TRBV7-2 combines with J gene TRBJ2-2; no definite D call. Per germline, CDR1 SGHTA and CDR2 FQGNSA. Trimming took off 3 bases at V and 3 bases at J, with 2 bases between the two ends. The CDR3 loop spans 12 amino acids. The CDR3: CASSFYTGELFF. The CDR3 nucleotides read TGTGCCAGCAGCTTTTACACCGGGGAGCTGTTTTTT.

The CDR3 DNA sequence: TGTGCTAGTGGTTCTCTCTCAGGGGGTTACGAGCAGTACTTC. Protein: CASGSLSGGYEQYF. V usage is TRBV12-5 and J usage is TRBJ2-7, with 7 bases that match TRBD1. The trim removed 4 bases at V and 4 bases at J, leaving 7 bases unmatched. This CDR3 spans 14 amino acids. CDR1 is LGHNT and CDR2 is FRNRAP in the germline V gene.